The entry below describes one TCR beta chain. Its antigen remains undetermined. Base quality data are lacking; no much larger clone is found one base away. V and J are truncated by 6 bases and 4 bases respectively, leaving an intervening sequence of 13 bases. The germline V gene specifies MNHNS as CDR1 and SASEGT as CDR2. The CDR3, from cysteine to phenylalanine, totals 13 residues. Just the 39-base CDR3 DNA is kept, in frame starting at base 1. This sample is drawn from a study of regulatory T cells (dated by TCRdb to the late 2010s). For context, the study as a whole: The study compared T-cell receptor beta repertoires of sorted regulatory, conventional CD4+ and CD8+ T cells in CD3G-deficient patients with those in healthy controls. What the authors observed across the whole study: Hydrophobic residues at CDR3 positions 6 and 7 were enriched in conventional CD4+ T cells from CD3G-deficient patients, suggesting more self-reactive specificities. Restricted unique TRB V-J pairs and skewed V and J gene usage were observed in patient repertoires, most markedly in regulatory T cells.

Evidence of autoimmunity was present in all CD3G-deficient patients, and the autoimmunity was more severe in two of the patients. At testing, patients were between 2 and 39 years old and showed lower naive and higher memory CD4+ and CD8+ T-cell proportions. CD4+ cells were FACS-sorted into CD25-high CD127-low regulatory T cells and CD25-low CD127-high conventional CD4+ T cells. Roughly 6 individuals with CD3G deficiency were included in the patient group. Patient samples and clinical data came from an international physician network spanning the United States, Europe and Asia. Ficoll density separation was used to isolate peripheral blood mononuclear cells. For the multiplex PCR, 52 forward TRBV primers and 13 reverse TRBJ primers were used, and amplification bias was corrected with both assay-based and computational methods. Rearranged TRB loci were amplified from genomic DNA by multiplex PCR within the immunoSEQ assay. Sequencing of the TRB amplicons was done on an Illumina HiSeq platform. In the source study's methods: Custom algorithms error-filtered the raw sequences and aligned them to reference gene sequences, after which the immunoSEQ online tools were used for analysis. The frequencies of productive and nonproductive TRB rearrangements were evaluated among unique sequences as well as among total sequences. For TRB CDR3 positions 6 and 7, hydrophobicity together with amino acid composition served as the basis for assessing self-reactivity potential. Prism software was used to run t tests, Mann-Whitney tests or two-way ANOVA for comparisons between groups. Imported from immuneACCESS, the table was reduced by TCRdb to in-frame sequences with V and J called. These copies leave out some clones; in studies compared against another copy, an unresolved V gene accounts for under half, and the cause of the remainder is not known. V and J calls and clone size are copied from that table; D and trimming were computed from the DNA. The sample table holds about 35,000 clones, of which around 89% were seen once. The ten biggest clones cover about 2.5% of the sample.

Sequenced sample: conventional CD4+ T cells sorted from blood. Here the chain combines TRBV6-1 and TRBJ2-7; possibly the D gene is TRBD1, per 5 matching bases. The TCR was taken from a person under 35 with CD3G deficiency. The nucleotide sequence is TGTGCCAGCAGGTCTCCAGGGAATTACGAGCAGTACTTC. Its product reads: CASRSPGNYEQYF.